Detailed here is one T cell receptor (beta chain). Its antigen is unknown. Germline V CDR1 and CDR2: ENHRY, SYGVKD. V shed 7 bases and J shed 4 bases, with 16 bases lying between them. The length of the CDR3 is 14 residues. This sample is part of a study of cytomegalovirus exposure and HLA in healthy donors. Whole-study findings and limits: Later analysis suggested most CMV-associated TCR beta chains were HLA-restricted.

PCR was performed using 60 Vbeta and 13 Jbeta primers. Produced via immunoSEQ multiplex PCR; TCRdb's table is partial and in-frame only. The sample carries some 95,000 clones, around 80% recorded once. Sampled while nominally healthy, donors likely had unrecorded immune exposures. The receptor's source is a man aged 25 to 40 in good health and CMV-seronegative. The chain combines TRBV10-3 with TRBJ1-2; TRBD1 is a possible D gene (6 bases). Sequencing was done on a sample of PBMCs. CDR3 loop: CAITGGGPTYGYTF. The CDR3 DNA follows: TGTGCCATCACGGGAGGGGGGCCGACCTATGGCTACACCTTC.